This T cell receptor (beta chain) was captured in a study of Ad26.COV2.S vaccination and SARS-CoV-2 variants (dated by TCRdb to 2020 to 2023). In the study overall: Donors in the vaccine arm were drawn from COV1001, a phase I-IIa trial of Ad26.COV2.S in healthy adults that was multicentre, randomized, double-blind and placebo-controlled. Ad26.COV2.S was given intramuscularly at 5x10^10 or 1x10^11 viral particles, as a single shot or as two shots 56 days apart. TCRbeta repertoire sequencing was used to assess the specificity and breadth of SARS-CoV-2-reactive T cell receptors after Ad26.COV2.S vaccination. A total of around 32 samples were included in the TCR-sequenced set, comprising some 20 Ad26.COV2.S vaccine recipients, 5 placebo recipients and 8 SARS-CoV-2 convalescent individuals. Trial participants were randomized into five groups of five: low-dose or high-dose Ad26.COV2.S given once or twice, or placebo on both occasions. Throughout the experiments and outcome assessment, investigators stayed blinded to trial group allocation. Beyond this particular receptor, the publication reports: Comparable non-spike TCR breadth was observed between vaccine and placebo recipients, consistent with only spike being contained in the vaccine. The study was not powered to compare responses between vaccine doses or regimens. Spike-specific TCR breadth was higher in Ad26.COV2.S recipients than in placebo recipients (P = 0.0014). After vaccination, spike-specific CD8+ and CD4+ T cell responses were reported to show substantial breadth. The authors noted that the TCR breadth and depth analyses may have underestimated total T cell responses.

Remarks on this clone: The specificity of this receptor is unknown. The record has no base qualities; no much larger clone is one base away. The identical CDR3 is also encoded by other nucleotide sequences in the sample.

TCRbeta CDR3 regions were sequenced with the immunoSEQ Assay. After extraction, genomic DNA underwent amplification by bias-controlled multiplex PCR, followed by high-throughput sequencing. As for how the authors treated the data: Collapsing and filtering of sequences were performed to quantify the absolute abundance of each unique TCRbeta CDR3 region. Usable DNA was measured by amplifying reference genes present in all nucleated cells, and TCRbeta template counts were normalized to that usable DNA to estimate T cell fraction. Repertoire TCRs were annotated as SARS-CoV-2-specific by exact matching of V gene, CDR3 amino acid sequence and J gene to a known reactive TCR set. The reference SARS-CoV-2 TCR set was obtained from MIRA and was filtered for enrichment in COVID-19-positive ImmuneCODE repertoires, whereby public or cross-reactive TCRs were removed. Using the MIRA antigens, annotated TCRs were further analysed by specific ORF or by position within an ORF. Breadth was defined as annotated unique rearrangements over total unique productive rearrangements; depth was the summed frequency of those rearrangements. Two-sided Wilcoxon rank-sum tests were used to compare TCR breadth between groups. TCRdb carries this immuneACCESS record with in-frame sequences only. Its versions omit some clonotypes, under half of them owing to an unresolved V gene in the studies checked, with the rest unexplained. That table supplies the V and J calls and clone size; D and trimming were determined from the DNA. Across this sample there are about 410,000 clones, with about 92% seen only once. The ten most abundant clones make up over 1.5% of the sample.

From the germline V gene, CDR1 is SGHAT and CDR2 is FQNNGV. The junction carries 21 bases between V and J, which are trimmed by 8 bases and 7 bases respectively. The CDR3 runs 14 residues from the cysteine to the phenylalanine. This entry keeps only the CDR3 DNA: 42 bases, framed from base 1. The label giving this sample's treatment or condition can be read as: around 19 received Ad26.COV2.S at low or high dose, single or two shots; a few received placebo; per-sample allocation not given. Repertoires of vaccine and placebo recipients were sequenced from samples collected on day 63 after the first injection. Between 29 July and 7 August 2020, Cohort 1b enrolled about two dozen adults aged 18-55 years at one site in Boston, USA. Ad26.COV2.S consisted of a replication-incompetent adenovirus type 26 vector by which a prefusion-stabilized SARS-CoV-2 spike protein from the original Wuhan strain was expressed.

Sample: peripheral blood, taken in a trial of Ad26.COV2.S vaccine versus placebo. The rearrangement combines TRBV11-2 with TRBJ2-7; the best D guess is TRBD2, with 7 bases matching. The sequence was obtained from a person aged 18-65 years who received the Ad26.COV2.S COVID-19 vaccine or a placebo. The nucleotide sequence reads TGTGCCAGCGATCCAGGGGAGGGGGGTGGAGAGCAGTACTTC. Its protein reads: CASDPGEGGGEQYF.